Given below is one T cell receptor (beta chain) in context. The protocol was immunoSEQ multiplex PCR, while the TCRdb copy is restricted to in-frame clones and leaves out a portion. The sample carries around 99,000 clones, more than 80% recorded once. V dropped 5 bases and J dropped 1 base, with 5 bases sitting between them. This CDR3 has 13 amino acids. Germline CDR1 is LGHNA and CDR2 is YSLEER. The data were taken from a study of blood T cell repertoires in COVID-19. At the level of the study: Acute and convalescent COVID-19 samples came from the United States, Italy and Spain. Sources were T cells, B-cell-depleted T cells, or PBMCs; the material itself was cDNA or gDNA.

Sequencing was carried out using peripheral blood. This chain connects TRBV4-3 to TRBJ2-2; D possibly corresponds to TRBD1 (5 bases). This clonotype originated in a human donor in a cohort sampled during active COVID-19. This CDR3 is CASSRGNTGELFF. Written as DNA, the CDR3 is TGCGCCAGCAGCAGGGGGAACACCGGGGAGCTGTTTTTT.